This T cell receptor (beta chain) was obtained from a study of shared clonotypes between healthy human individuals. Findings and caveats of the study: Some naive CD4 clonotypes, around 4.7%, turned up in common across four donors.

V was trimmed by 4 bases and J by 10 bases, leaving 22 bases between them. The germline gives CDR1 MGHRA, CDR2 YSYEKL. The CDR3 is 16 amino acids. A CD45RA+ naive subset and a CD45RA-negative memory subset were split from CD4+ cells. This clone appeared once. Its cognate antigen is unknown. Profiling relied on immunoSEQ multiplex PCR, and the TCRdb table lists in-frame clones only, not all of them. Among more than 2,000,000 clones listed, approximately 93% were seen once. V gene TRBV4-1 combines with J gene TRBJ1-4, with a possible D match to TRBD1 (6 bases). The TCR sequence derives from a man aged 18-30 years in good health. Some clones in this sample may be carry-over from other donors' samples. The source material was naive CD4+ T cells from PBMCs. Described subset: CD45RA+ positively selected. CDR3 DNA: TGCGCCAGCAGCCCCCACTGGACAGCTGAAAGGGGAAAACTGTTTTTT. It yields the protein CASSPHWTAERGKLFF.